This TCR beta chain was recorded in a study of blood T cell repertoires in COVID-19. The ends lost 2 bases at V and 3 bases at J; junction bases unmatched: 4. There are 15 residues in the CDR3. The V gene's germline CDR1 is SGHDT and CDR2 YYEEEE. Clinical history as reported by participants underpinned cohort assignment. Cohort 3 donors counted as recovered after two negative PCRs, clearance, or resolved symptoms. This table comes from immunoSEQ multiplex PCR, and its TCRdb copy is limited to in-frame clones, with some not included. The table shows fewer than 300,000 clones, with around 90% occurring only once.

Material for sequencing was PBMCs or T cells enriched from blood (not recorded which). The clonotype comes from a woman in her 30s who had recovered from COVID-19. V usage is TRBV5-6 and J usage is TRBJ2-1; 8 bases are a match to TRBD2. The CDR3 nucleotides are TGTGCCAGCAGCTTAGAGGGACTAGGCTACAATGAGCAGTTCTTC. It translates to CASSLEGLGYNEQFF. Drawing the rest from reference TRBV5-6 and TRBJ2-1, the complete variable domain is DAGVTQSPTHLIKTRGQQVTLRCSPKSGHDTVSWYQQALGQGPQFIFQYYEEEERQRGNFPDRFSGHQFPNYSSELNVNALLLGDSALYLCASSLEGLGYNEQFFGPGTRLTVL.